The clone carrying this TCR beta chain is classed as medium-sized by frequency. The DNA ends 3 residues before the CDR3 does, and the rest of the CDR3 is filled in from the germline J gene. Germline assignment: CDR1 SQVTM and CDR2 ANQGSEA. The CDR3 length is 17 residues. Between the trimmed V and J ends, which lost 7 bases and 4 bases, there was a span of 29 bases. This specimen comes from a study of T cells in women clearing cervical HPV infection. Measured with immunoSEQ multiplex PCR; TCRdb has only the in-frame clones, and not every one. The sample totals more than 15,000 clones; its top ten clones hold over 8.5%. All participants had a single incident cervical HPV16 infection, and prevalent HPV16 infections were excluded.

The sample was blood buffy coat. The J gene is TRBJ2-7, the V gene TRBV29-1, with a possible D match to TRBD2 (5 bases). This TCR was sampled from a woman aged 18 to 75 with a cervical HPV16 infection that either progressed to CIN3+ or cleared (not recorded which). The part of the CDR3 DNA that was read is TGCAGCGCAGAGATTTCGGACCCACTAGAGTTCAGGTACGAG. Amino acid sequence: CSAEISDPLEFRYE. The CDR3, in full, reads CSAEISDPLEFRYEQYF.